What follows is one TCR beta chain and its context. This record belongs to a study of T-cell reconstitution after alpha-beta-depleted transplantation in children. Unique molecular identifiers were incorporated when the TCRbeta library was constructed. TCRdb passed the PCR reads through MiXCR, listing each CDR3 protein once. The data contain some 500,000 distinct CDR3 sequences, about 18% of them singletons. Germline CDR1 is SEHNR and CDR2 is FQNEAQ (reference sequence). The CDR3 runs 13 residues. V lost 8 bases and J 4 bases, leaving 13 bases between the germline ends. This receptor was obtained from a human donor who donated a stem cell graft to a child with acute lymphoblastic leukemia. V is TRBV7-9 and J is TRBJ2-3; D might be TRBD1 (6 bases). The sequencing here drew on PBMCs from the stem cell graft donor, taken from the stem cell graft. CDR3 nucleotides: TGTGCCAGCGAGGGGGTTGGGGCAGATACGCAGTATTTT. Translated, it gives CASEGVGADTQYF. The whole variable domain, filled in from reference TRBV7-9 and TRBJ2-3, reads DTGVSQNPRHKITKRGQNVTFRCDPISEHNRLYWYRQTLGQGPEFLTYFQNEAQLEKSRLLSDRFSAERPKGSFSTLEIQRTEQGDSAMYLCASEGVGADTQYFGPGTRLTVL.